This T cell receptor (beta chain) was recorded in a study of metastatic and nonmetastatic thyroid tumors. This clone was detected once. TCRdb re-called the PCR reads via MiXCR. This sample yields 6,000 to 7,000 clones, of which around 33% are seen a single time; roughly 37% belongs to the top ten. CDR1 is SGHAT and CDR2 is FQNNGV in the germline V gene. Trimming removed 1 base from V and 0 bases from J; junction bases left unmatched: 14. This CDR3 has 19 amino acids. Every patient underwent thyroid surgery untreated. The chain is built from TRBV11-2 and TRBJ2-7; 8 positions match TRBD1. This clonotype was sampled from a male donor with papillary thyroid cancer or a benign thyroid nodule (not recorded which). Some clones in this sample may be carry-over from other donors' samples. Sequences were obtained from adjacent normal tissue. CDR3 nucleotide sequence: TGTGCCAGCAGCTTAGGCCGAGGTGGGACAGGTCTTCTCTCCTACGAGCAGTACTTC. As protein: CASSLGRGGTGLLSYEQYF.